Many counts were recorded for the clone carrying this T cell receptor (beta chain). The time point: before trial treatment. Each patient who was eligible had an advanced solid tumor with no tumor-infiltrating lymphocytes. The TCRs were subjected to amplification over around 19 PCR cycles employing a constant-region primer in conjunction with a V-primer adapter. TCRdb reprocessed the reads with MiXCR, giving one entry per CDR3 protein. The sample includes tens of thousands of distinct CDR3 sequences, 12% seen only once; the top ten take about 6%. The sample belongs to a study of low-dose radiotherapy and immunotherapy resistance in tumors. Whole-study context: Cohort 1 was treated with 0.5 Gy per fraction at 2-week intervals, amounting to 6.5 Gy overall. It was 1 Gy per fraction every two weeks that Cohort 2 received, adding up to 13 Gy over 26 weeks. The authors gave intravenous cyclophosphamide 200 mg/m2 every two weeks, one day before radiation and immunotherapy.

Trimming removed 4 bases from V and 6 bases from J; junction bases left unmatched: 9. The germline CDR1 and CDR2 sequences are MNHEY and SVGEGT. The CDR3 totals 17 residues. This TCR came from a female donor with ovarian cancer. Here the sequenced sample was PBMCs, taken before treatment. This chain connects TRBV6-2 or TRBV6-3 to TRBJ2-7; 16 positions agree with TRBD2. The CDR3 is CASSSNPGLAGGREQYF. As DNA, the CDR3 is TGTGCCAGCAGTTCAAATCCGGGACTAGCGGGAGGGCGCGAGCAGTACTTC.